This T cell receptor beta chain was observed in a study of T cells after yellow fever vaccination. The overall study: Fractions containing few cells were prepared with SMART-Seq v4 Ultra Low Input. Study-level points and caveats: Post-booster repertoires contained most primary-vaccination clones again (96% CD4, 88% CD8). Contamination of FACS-sorted repertoires by abundant clonotypes from the bulk population could occur. A small share of clonotypes appeared in both CD4 and CD8 compartments.

TCRdb reprocessed the 5' RACE reads with MiXCR, giving one entry per CDR3 protein. Of about 230,000 distinct CDR3 sequences listed, roughly 6.8% were seen once; the top ten hold approximately 1.1%. There are many counts of this clonotype. Its antigen is not identified. This clonotype was sampled from a man aged 25 to 40 who received the YFV17D yellow fever vaccine. The specimen comprised CD4+ T cells sorted from PBMCs, sampled on the day of the yellow fever booster vaccination.

CDR3 protein: CASSLEGASGANVLTF. The CDR3 DNA sequence: TGTGCCAGCAGCTTAGAGGGGGCCTCTGGGGCCAACGTCCTGACTTTC. The J gene is TRBJ2-6, the V gene TRBV7-2; 7 positions match TRBD1. The CDR3 spans 16 residues. Unmatched junction bases numbered 0, after V lost 1 base and J lost 0 bases. Germline loops: CDR1 SGHTA, CDR2 FQGNSA.